The 10 T cell receptor beta chains below all came from one sample that was sequenced in a study of T cell changes during pregnancy in multiple sclerosis. Method: immunoSEQ multiplex PCR; TCRdb's copy keeps in-frame clones and lacks some. The sample carries approximately 100,000 clones, under 95% recorded once. Sequenced here: peripheral blood, sampled after pregnancy. All receptors derive from a female donor with multiple sclerosis, enrolled in a pregnancy study.

CDR3 in DNA: TGCGCCAGCAGCTCTAGACAGGGGTCGGGCCTGGGTCCAGATACGCAGTATTTT. Its translation is CASSSRQGSGLGPDTQYF. The chain joins TRBV5-1 to TRBJ2-3; 8 bases line up with TRBD1. After removal of 3 bases from V and 4 bases from J, the junction contained 16 bases not matched to a gene. CDR1 is SGHRS and CDR2 is YFSETQ in the germline V gene. The CDR3 contains 18 residues.

The genes are TRBV5-6 and TRBJ2-1, with 10 nucleotides matching TRBD1. Germline-derived CDR1 and CDR2 are SGHDT and YYEEEE. The CDR3 has 16 amino acids. J was trimmed by 5 bases and V by 4 bases; bases with no gene match: 9. CDR3 in amino acids: CASSTRTGGKDNEQFF. The CDR3, as DNA: TGTGCCAGCAGCACCAGGACAGGGGGGAAGGACAATGAGCAGTTCTTC.

The chain combines TRBV5-1 with TRBJ2-1; 9 bases are a match to TRBD1. Germline V CDR1 and CDR2: SGHRS, YFSETQ. This CDR3 is 16 amino acids long. V was clipped by 4 bases and J by 4 bases; unmatched bases: 9. As DNA, the CDR3 is TGCGCCAGCAGCATCAGACAGGGGGTGGGTTACAATGAGCAGTTCTTC. This codes for CASSIRQGVGYNEQFF.

The chain is built from TRBV5-1 and TRBJ2-3; 14 bases are shared with TRBD2. Looked up from germline, CDR1 is SGHRS and CDR2 is YFSETQ. V gave up 6 bases and J gave up 5 bases; unmatched junction bases: 8. This CDR3 contains 16 residues. The CDR3 protein is CASTETSGGAGDTQYF. The CDR3 DNA reads as TGCGCCAGCACCGAGACTAGCGGGGGGGCGGGAGATACGCAGTATTTT.

The chain links TRBV5-6 to TRBJ1-2; 7 bases agree with TRBD1. CDR3 length: 14 residues. In germline, CDR1 is SGHDT, CDR2 YYEEEE. The junction had 5 bases not matched to a gene; V was cut back by 4 bases and J by 2 bases. The CDR3 coding sequence is TGTGCCAGCAGCCCTACAGGGGTCAACTATGGCTACACCTTC. Translation: CASSPTGVNYGYTF. The variable domain in full, with the rest retrieved from reference TRBV5-6 and TRBJ1-2, is DAGVTQSPTHLIKTRGQQVTLRCSPKSGHDTVSWYQQALGQGPQFIFQYYEEEERQRGNFPDRFSGHQFPNYSSELNVNALLLGDSALYLCASSPTGVNYGYTFGSGTRLTVV.

The chain joins TRBV9 to TRBJ2-5; no clear D gene. Trimming stripped 0 bases from V and 3 bases from J, with 15 bases between. Germline values: CDR1 SGDLS, CDR2 YYNGEE. The CDR3 totals 16 residues. The CDR3 is CASSVGVANSKETQYF. The CDR3 bases are TGTGCCAGCAGCGTAGGTGTGGCAAATTCGAAAGAGACCCAGTACTTC.

The chain couples TRBV5-1 to TRBJ1-3; the D is unclear. The CDR3 runs to 13 residues. Trimming cost V 0 bases and J 2 bases, with 3 bases left between them. Per the germline V gene, CDR1 is SGHRS and CDR2 is YFSETQ. CDR3: CASSLAAGNTIYF. The CDR3 DNA is TGCGCCAGCAGCTTGGCCGCTGGAAACACCATATATTTT.

The V gene is TRBV6-5, the J gene TRBJ1-3; TRBD1 matches 7 bases. V was clipped by 4 bases and J by 3 bases; unmatched bases: 6. The germline gives CDR1 MNHEY, CDR2 SVGAGI. The CDR3 is 15 amino acids. For the CDR3, the DNA is TGTGCCAGCAGTTCCACAGGGGCGATTGGAAACACCATATATTTT. The encoded protein is CASSSTGAIGNTIYF.

V and J are TRBV5-1 and TRBJ2-5; D might be TRBD1 (6 bases). The CDR3 has 15 residues. Trimming took off 2 bases at V and 3 bases at J, with 14 bases between the two ends. Germline V gives CDR1 SGHRS, CDR2 YFSETQ. CDR3 residues: CASSLRTATKETQYF. The CDR3 bases are TGCGCCAGCAGCTTAAGGACAGCAACAAAAGAGACCCAGTACTTC.

The chain recombines TRBV5-6 with TRBJ2-2; a weak D match, TRBD1 (6 bases). The V end was cut by 1 base, the J end by 0 bases, with 13 bases between. The CDR3 consists of 17 residues. Germline V lookup: CDR1 SGHDT, CDR2 YYEEEE. The CDR3 bases are TGTGCCAGCAGCTTGAGGACAGCCCTTACGAACACCGGGGAGCTGTTTTTT. Translation: CASSLRTALTNTGELFF.